This T cell receptor beta chain was recorded in a study of T cell changes during pregnancy in multiple sclerosis. The repertoire was sequenced with immunoSEQ multiplex PCR; TCRdb's copy has only in-frame clones and lacks some. The sample carries about 26,000 clones, roughly 87% recorded once. CDR3 size: 16 residues. The ends lost 7 bases at V and 5 bases at J; junction bases unmatched: 10. In germline, CDR1 is LNHDA, CDR2 SQIVND (reference sequence). The sample was CD8+ T cells from peripheral blood mononuclear cells, taken in the second trimester of pregnancy. The J gene is TRBJ2-2, the V gene TRBV19, with TRBD2 identical over 10 bases. This clonotype originated in a female donor with multiple sclerosis, enrolled in a pregnancy study. CDR3 protein: CASTLTSGIGTGELFF. The CDR3 DNA reads as TGTGCCAGTACTCTCACTAGCGGGATTGGGACCGGGGAGCTGTTTTTT.